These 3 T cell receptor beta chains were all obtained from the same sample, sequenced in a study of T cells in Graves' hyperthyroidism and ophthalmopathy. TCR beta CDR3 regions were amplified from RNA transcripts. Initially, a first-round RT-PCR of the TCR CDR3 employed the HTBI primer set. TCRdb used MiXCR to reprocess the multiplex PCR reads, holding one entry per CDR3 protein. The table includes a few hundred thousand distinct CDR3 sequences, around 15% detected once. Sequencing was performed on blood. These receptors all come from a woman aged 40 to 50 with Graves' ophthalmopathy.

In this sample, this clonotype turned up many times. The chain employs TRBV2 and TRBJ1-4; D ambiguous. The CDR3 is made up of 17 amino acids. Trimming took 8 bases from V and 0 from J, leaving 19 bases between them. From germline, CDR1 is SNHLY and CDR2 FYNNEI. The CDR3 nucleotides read TGTGCCAGCCGCGAGGAGGCTCGGGTAGCAACTAATGAAAAACTGTTTTTT. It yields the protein CASREEARVATNEKLFF.

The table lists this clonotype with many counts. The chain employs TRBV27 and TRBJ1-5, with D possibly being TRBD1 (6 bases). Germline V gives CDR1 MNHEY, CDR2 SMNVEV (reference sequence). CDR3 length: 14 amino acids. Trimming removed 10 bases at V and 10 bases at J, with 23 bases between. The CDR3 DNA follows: TGTGCCACAGGGGCGGCAATACAATCATATCCCCAGCATTTT. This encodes CATGAAIQSYPQHF.

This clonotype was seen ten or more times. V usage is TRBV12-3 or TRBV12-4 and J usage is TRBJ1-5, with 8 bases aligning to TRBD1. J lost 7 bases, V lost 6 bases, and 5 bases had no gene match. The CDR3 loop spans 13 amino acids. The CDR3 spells CASSPRDRQPQHF. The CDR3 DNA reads TGTGCCAGCAGCCCACGGGACAGGCAGCCCCAGCATTTT.